This TCR beta chain was profiled in a study of T cell changes during pregnancy in multiple sclerosis. Clones were sequenced by immunoSEQ multiplex PCR, and TCRdb holds only the in-frame ones, with some missing. The top ten hold 0.41% of the sample, which has about 35,000 clones, around 93% seen once. The CDR3 contains 16 residues. The ends were cut back, 2 bases at V and 6 bases at J, with 17 bases in the middle. Germline V gene lookup returns CDR1 SGHTA and CDR2 FQGTGA. This TCR came from a female donor with multiple sclerosis, enrolled in a pregnancy study. Sequenced here: CD4+ T cells from peripheral blood mononuclear cells, sampled in the first trimester of pregnancy. The chain joins TRBV7-3 to TRBJ2-1; TRBD1 might be the D (8 bases). This CDR3 is CASSLLSRGTGNEQFF. The CDR3 coding sequence is TGTGCCAGCAGCTTACTTTCGCGGGGGACAGGCAATGAGCAGTTCTTC.